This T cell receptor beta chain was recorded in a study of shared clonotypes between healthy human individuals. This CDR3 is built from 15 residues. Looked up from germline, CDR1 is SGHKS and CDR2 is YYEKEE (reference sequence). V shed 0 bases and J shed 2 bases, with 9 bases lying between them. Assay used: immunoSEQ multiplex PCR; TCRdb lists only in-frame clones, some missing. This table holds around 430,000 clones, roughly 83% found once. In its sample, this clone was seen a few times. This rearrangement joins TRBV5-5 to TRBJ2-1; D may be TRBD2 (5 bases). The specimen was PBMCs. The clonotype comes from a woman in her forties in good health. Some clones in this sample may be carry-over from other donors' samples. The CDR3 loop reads CASSLGGEAYNEQFF. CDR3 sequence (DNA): TGTGCCAGCAGCTTGGGGGGAGAGGCCTACAATGAGCAGTTCTTC.